These 18 T cell receptor beta chains share one sample of origin, sequenced in a study of technical replicates of blood from a handful of donors. Repertoires were generated with immunoSEQ multiplex PCR, while TCRdb's copy carries only in-frame clones and drops some. The table lists approximately 97,000 clones, roughly 96% of them singletons. The sequenced material came from T cells isolated from PBMCs. The receptors derive from a human donor in good health.

The chain uses TRBV27 and TRBJ1-1; D not certain. Germline lookup yields CDR1 MNHEY and CDR2 SMNVEV (reference sequence). This CDR3 is built from 14 residues. V dropped 5 bases and J dropped 4 bases, with 14 bases sitting between them. CDR3 bases: TGTGCCAGCAGTGTATATTTGGGGAGCACTGAAGCTTTCTTT. Translated: CASSVYLGSTEAFF.

V gene TRBV18 combines with J gene TRBJ1-2; D unresolved. CDR3 length equals 15 residues. Trimming stripped 3 bases from V and 6 bases from J, with 17 bases between. Germline-derived CDR1 and CDR2 are KGHSH and LQKENI. The CDR3 DNA follows: TGTGCCAGCTCACCCGCCCAAATCGACGGAGATGGCTACACCTTC. Translated, it gives CASSPAQIDGDGYTF.

The chain carries TRBV7-3 and TRBJ2-7; TRBD1 agrees at 8 bases. This CDR3 comprises 15 residues. Germline assignment: CDR1 SGHTA and CDR2 FQGTGA. V shed 5 bases, J shed 4 bases, and the junction held 10 bases outside the gene matches. The CDR3 here is CASSPGQGWGYEQYF. In nucleotides, the CDR3 is TGTGCCAGCAGCCCCGGACAGGGTTGGGGGTACGAGCAGTACTTC.

The rearrangement links TRBV28 to TRBJ2-7; TRBD1 might be the D (6 bases). V lost 3 bases and J lost 5, with 17 bases in between. Germline loops: CDR1 MDHEN, CDR2 SYDVKM. This CDR3 spans 15 amino acids. The CDR3 reads CASSFSYRERHEQYF. The CDR3 DNA follows: TGTGCCAGCAGTTTTTCATACAGGGAGCGGCACGAGCAGTACTTC.

V is TRBV4-1 and J is TRBJ1-5; D gene uncertain. The CDR3 is made up of 15 amino acids. V dropped 0 bases and J dropped 0 bases, with 6 bases sitting between them. The V gene's germline CDR1 is MGHRA and CDR2 YSYEKL. The CDR3 protein is CASSQDPLSNQPQHF. Here the CDR3 DNA reads TGCGCCAGCAGCCAAGATCCCCTTAGCAATCAGCCCCAGCATTTT.

The chain carries TRBV27 and TRBJ2-2; a weak D match, TRBD2 (5 bases). Germline V gives CDR1 MNHEY, CDR2 SMNVEV (reference sequence). The V and J ends lost 11 bases and 3 bases respectively, with 10 bases between them. The CDR3 length is 12 residues. CDR3 protein: CAVEGYTGELFF. CDR3 bases: TGTGCCGTCGAGGGCTACACCGGGGAGCTGTTTTTT.

The chain couples TRBV19 to TRBJ1-2; no clear D gene. The CDR3 sequence is 14 residues long. Germline CDR1 and CDR2: LNHDA and SQIVND (reference sequence). Trimming removed 2 bases at V and 7 bases at J, with 14 bases between. As DNA, the CDR3 is TGTGCCAGTAGTATAAACCTTGGCGGCGTTGGCTACACCTTC. Its translation: CASSINLGGVGYTF.

This clone has only one observation. The rearrangement links TRBV28 to TRBJ2-4; D is possibly TRBD2 (5 bases). V was clipped by 2 bases and J by 0 bases, with 11 bases between them. The CDR3 length is 16 residues. CDR1 MDHEN and CDR2 SYDVKM come from the germline V gene. CDR3 region: CASSLRFREAKNIQYF. The CDR3 coding sequence is TGTGCCAGCAGTTTACGATTCCGGGAAGCCAAAAACATTCAGTACTTC.

The chain couples TRBV5-1 to TRBJ2-7; 13 bases are shared with TRBD2. Germline trimming cut 1 base from V and 5 bases from J; bases unmatched to any gene: 9. Germline CDR1 and CDR2: SGHRS and YFSETQ. The CDR3 has 17 amino acids. The CDR3 region is CASSLFQLAGGPNEQYF. CDR3 in DNA: TGCGCCAGCAGCTTGTTTCAACTAGCGGGAGGGCCTAACGAGCAGTACTTC. Full variable domain (rest looked up from reference TRBV5-1 and TRBJ2-7): KAGVTQTPRYLIKTRGQQVTLSCSPISGHRSVSWYQQTPGQGLQFLFEYFSETQRNKGNFPGRFSGRQFSNSRSEMNVSTLELGDSALYLCASSLFQLAGGPNEQYFGPGTRLTVT.

The rearrangement joins TRBV27 to TRBJ1-6; D remains ambiguous. Trimming removed 2 bases at V and 13 bases at J, with 12 bases between. The CDR3 runs 13 residues. The germline V gene has CDR1 MNHEY and CDR2 SMNVEV (reference sequence). In nucleotides, the CDR3 is TGTGCCAGCAGTTTAGCGGCAGCCTTCCCCCTCCACTTT. Encoded protein: CASSLAAAFPLHF.

V is TRBV4-1 and J is TRBJ1-1; D is possibly TRBD1 (6 bases). Trimming left V 0 bases short and J 7 bases short, with 18 bases between. Germline V CDR1 and CDR2: MGHRA, YSYEKL. This CDR3 has 16 amino acids. CDR3 amino acids: CASSQDIIQGSHEAFF. DNA of the CDR3: TGCGCCAGCAGCCAAGATATTATACAGGGTTCCCATGAAGCTTTCTTT.

The J gene is TRBJ2-2, the V gene TRBV5-6; the D gene is possibly TRBD1 (6 bases). Trimming left V 2 bases short and J 6 bases short, with 14 bases between. This CDR3 comprises 15 residues. The germline gives CDR1 SGHDT, CDR2 YYEEEE. CDR3 residues: CASSLSQGESGELFF. In nucleotides, the CDR3 is TGTGCCAGCAGCTTATCACAGGGCGAATCCGGGGAGCTGTTTTTT. The variable domain in full, with the rest retrieved from reference TRBV5-6 and TRBJ2-2, is DAGVTQSPTHLIKTRGQQVTLRCSPKSGHDTVSWYQQALGQGPQFIFQYYEEEERQRGNFPDRFSGHQFPNYSSELNVNALLLGDSALYLCASSLSQGESGELFFGEGSRLTVL.

The V call is TRBV2, the J call TRBJ1-6; D may be TRBD1 (5 bases). CDR3 length equals 14 residues. Germline assignment: CDR1 SNHLY and CDR2 FYNNEI. V was clipped by 7 bases and J by 6 bases, with 13 bases between them. CDR3 in amino acids: CASTLQEFNSPLHF. CDR3 in DNA: TGTGCCAGCACCCTACAGGAGTTTAATTCACCCCTCCACTTT.

The V gene is TRBV30, the J gene TRBJ1-2; D ambiguous. The CDR3 runs to 10 residues. The germline V and J ends were trimmed by 1 base and 7 bases, with 4 bases remaining between them. Germline CDR1 reads GTSNPN; CDR2 reads SVGIG (reference sequence). CDR3 sequence: CAWSALGYTF. CDR3 bases: TGTGCCTGGAGTGCTCTTGGCTACACCTTC. Based on the CDR3 plus reference TRBV30 and TRBJ1-2, the full variable domain is SQTIHQWPATLVQPVGSPLSLECTVEGTSNPNLYWYRQAAGRGLQLLFYSVGIGQISSEVPQNLSASRPQDRQFILSSKKLLLSDSGFYLCAWSALGYTFGSGTRLTVV.

This clone was detected a few times. The CDR3 DNA is TGTGCCAGCAGTTTAGTCAGGGGGATCGGAGAGACCCAGTACTTC. As protein: CASSLVRGIGETQYF. The chain carries TRBV27 and TRBJ2-5; 7 bases map to TRBD1. The germline CDR1 and CDR2 sequences are MNHEY and SMNVEV (reference sequence). The CDR3 is 15 residues long. V trimming: 2 bases; J trimming: 4 bases; junction bases outside the gene matches: 7.

V gene TRBV7-2 combines with J gene TRBJ1-5; the D gene is possibly TRBD1 (5 bases). CDR1 and CDR2 from the germline V gene are SGHTA and FQGNSA. Trimming left V 1 base short and J 9 bases short, with 16 bases between. The CDR3 sequence is 15 residues long. The CDR3 bases are TGTGCCAGCAGCTTAGGACAGTCACTCAAGAGGCCCCAGCATTTT. It specifies CASSLGQSLKRPQHF. Together with reference TRBV7-2 and TRBJ1-5, the CDR3 gives the full variable domain: GAGVSQSPSNKVTEKGKDVELRCDPISGHTALYWYRQSLGQGLEFLIYFQGNSAPDKSGLPSDRFSAERTGGSVSTLTIQRTQQEDSAVYLCASSLGQSLKRPQHFGDGTRLSIL.

This rearrangement joins TRBV5-8 to TRBJ2-7; D remains unclear. The CDR3 is 13 amino acids. V was cut by 6 bases and J by 1 base, with 11 bases left in between. The germline gives CDR1 SGHTS, CDR2 YDEGEE. The CDR3 nucleotides are TGTGCCAGCACCTTCAGATGGTCCTACGAGCAGTACTTC. Translating it yields CASTFRWSYEQYF.

V usage is TRBV9 and J usage is TRBJ1-2; 11 bases are a match to TRBD1. The trim removed 4 bases at V and 4 bases at J, leaving 6 bases unmatched. The V gene's germline CDR1 is SGDLS and CDR2 YYNGEE. This CDR3 is built from 15 residues. CDR3 bases: TGTGCCAGCAGCACGGGGACAGGGGGTGGCTATGGCTACACCTTC. Translation: CASSTGTGGGYGYTF. Full variable domain (outside the CDR3, taken from reference TRBV9 and TRBJ1-2): DSGVTQTPKHLITATGQRVTLRCSPRSGDLSVYWYQQSLDQGLQFLIQYYNGEERAKGNILERFSAQQFPDLHSELNLSSLELGDSALYFCASSTGTGGGYGYTFGSGTRLTVV.